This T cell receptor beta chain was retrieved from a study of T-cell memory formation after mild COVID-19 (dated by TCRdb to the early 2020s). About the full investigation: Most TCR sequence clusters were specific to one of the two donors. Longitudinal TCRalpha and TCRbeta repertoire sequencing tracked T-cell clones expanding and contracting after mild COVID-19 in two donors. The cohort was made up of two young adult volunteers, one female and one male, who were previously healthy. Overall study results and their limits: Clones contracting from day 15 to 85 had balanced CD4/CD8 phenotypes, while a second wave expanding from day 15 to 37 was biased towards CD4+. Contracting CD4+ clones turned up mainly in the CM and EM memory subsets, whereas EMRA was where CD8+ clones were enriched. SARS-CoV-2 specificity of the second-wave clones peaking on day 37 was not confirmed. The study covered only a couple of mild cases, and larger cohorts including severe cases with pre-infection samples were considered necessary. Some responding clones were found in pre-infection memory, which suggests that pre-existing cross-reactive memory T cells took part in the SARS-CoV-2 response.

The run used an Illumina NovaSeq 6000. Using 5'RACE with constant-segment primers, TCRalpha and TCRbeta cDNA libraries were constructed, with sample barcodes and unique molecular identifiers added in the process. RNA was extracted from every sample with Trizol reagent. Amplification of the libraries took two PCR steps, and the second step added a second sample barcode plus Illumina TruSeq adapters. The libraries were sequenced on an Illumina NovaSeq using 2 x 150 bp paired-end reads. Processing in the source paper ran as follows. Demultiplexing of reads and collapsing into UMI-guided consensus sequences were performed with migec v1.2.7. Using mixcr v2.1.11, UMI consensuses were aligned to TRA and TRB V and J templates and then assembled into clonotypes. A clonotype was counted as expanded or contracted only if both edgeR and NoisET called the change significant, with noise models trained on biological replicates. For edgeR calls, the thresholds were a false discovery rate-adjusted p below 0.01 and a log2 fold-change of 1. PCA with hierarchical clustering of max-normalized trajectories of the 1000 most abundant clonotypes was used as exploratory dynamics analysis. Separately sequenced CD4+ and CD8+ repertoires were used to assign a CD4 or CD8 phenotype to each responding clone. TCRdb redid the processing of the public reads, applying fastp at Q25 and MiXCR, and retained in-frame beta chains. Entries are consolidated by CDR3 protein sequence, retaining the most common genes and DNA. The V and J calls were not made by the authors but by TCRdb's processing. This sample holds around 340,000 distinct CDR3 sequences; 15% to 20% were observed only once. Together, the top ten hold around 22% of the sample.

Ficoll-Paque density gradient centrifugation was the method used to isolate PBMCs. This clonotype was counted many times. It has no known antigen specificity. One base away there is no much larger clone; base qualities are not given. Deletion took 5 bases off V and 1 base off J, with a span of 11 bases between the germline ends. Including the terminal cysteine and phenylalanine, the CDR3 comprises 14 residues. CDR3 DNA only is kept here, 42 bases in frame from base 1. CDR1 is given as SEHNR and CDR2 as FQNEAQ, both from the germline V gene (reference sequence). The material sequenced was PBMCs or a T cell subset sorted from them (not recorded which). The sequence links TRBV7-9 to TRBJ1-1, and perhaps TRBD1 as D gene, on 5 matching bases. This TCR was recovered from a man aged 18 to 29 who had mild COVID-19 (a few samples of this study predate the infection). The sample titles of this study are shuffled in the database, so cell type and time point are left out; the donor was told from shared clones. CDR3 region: CASSEIGGNTEAFF. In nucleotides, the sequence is TGTGCCAGCAGCGAGATCGGGGGGAACACTGAAGCTTTCTTT. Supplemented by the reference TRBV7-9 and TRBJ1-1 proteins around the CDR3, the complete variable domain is DTGVSQNPRHKITKRGQNVTFRCDPISEHNRLYWYRQTLGQGPEFLTYFQNEAQLEKSRLLSDRFSAERPKGSFSTLEIQRTEQGDSAMYLCASSEIGGNTEAFFGQGTRLTVV.